This T cell receptor beta chain was recovered during a study of blood T cell repertoires in COVID-19. Study as a whole: Some COVID-19 samples were acute and others convalescent; all came from the United States, Italy and Spain. T cells, B-cell-depleted T cells, or PBMCs supplied cDNA or gDNA.

Per the authors' pipeline: Reference gene primer amplification gave estimated nucleated cell counts. The repertoire was sequenced with immunoSEQ multiplex PCR; TCRdb's copy has only in-frame clones and lacks some. That table supplies the V and J calls and clone size; D and trimming were determined from the DNA. The data contain some 87,000 clones, around 90% of them seen just once; the ten biggest clones take up about 3.7%. In germline, CDR1 is SGHVS, CDR2 FQNEAQ. The length of the CDR3 is 14 residues. Trimming left V 5 bases short and J 6 bases short, with 11 bases between. The sequenced sample was peripheral blood. J is TRBJ1-6 and V is TRBV7-8, with a weak D call TRBD1 (6 bases). The TCR comes from a woman aged 70-85 years with acute or convalescent COVID-19. CDR3 loop: CASSIRTANSPLHF. The CDR3 nucleotides read TGTGCCAGCAGCATAAGGACAGCTAATTCACCCCTCCACTTT.